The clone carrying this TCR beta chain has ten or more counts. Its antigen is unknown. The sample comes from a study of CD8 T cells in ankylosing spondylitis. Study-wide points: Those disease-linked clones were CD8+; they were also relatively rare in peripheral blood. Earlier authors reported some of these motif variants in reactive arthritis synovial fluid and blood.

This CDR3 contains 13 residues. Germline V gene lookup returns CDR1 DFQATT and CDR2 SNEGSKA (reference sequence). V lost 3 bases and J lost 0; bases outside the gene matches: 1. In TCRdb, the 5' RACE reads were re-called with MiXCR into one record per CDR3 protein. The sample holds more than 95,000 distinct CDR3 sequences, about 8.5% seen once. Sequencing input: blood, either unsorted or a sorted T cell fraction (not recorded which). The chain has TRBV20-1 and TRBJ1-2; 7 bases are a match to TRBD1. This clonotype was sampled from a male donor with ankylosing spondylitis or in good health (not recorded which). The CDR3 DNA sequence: TGCAGTGCTAGTAGGGGGCCTAACTATGGCTACACCTTC. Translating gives CSASRGPNYGYTF.